Listed below are T cell receptor beta chains from one sample, sequenced in a study of Tregs in tolerant kidney transplant recipients. Sequencing was performed with immunoSEQ multiplex PCR; in TCRdb, only in-frame clones are kept and a portion is missing. The sample lists about 52,000 clones, around 90% occurring once. The source was CD8+ T cells from blood (PBMCs), collected 24 months after the transplant. Receptors originate from a human patient who received a combined kidney and bone marrow transplant. Some T cells may originate from the graft donor. Both conserved end residues are part of each CDR3. D genes are given only for firm matches. Some rows have no size entry. The others give once, few or many, or a class for an expanded clone.

TRBD2,TRBJ2-2,TRBV27,once,CASSWTSGGANTGELFF,TGTGCCAGCAGTTGGACTAGCGGGGGTGCGAACACCGGGGAGCTGTTTTTT
TRBD1,TRBJ1-4,TRBV7-9,-,CASSLWQGASEKLFF,TGTGCCAGCAGCTTATGGCAGGGGGCCAGTGAAAAACTGTTTTTT
TRBD2,TRBJ2-1,TRBV29-1,-,CSGSGGAGAYNEQFF,TGCAGCGGCTCGGGGGGAGCGGGGGCCTACAATGAGCAGTTCTTC
-,TRBJ2-3,TRBV28,-,CASRLGGSTDTQYF,TGTGCCAGCAGACTCGGGGGTTCAACAGATACGCAGTATTTT
-,TRBJ1-5,TRBV2,-,CASRQGRGNQPQHF,TGTGCCAGCAGACAGGGTCGGGGCAATCAGCCCCAGCATTTT
-,TRBJ2-5,TRBV5-6,-,CASSLARDPVETQYF,TGTGCCAGCAGCTTGGCCCGGGATCCGGTGGAGACCCAGTACTTC
-,TRBJ2-3,TRBV14,-,CASSLRVADTDTQYF,TGTGCCAGCAGCCTGCGCGTAGCGGACACAGATACGCAGTATTTT
-,TRBJ2-3,TRBV15,-,CATSSFDTQYF,TGTGCCACCAGCAGCTTCGATACGCAGTATTTT
-,TRBJ2-3,TRBV7-2,-,CASSLEQDTQYF,TGTGCCAGCAGCTTAGAACAGGATACGCAGTATTTT
TRBD1,TRBJ1-1,TRBV5-3,-,CARSNTGGLAEAFF,TGTGCCAGAAGCAACACAGGGGGGCTAGCTGAAGCTTTCTTT
TRBD2,TRBJ2-3,TRBV11-2,-,CASSFAGGRDTQYF,TGTGCCAGCAGCTTCGCGGGGGGCAGGGATACGCAGTATTTT
-,TRBJ1-2,TRBV4-3,few,CASSLGSGSNYGYTF,TGCGCCAGCAGCCTCGGATCGGGGAGCAACTATGGCTACACCTTC
TRBD2,TRBJ2-5,TRBV4-2,-,CASSHPLAGGLETQYF,TGTGCCAGCAGCCACCCACTAGCGGGAGGGCTAGAGACCCAGTACTTC
TRBD2,TRBJ2-1,TRBV4-3,-,CASSQDVTSGGYNEQFF,TGCGCCAGCAGCCAAGATGTGACCAGCGGGGGCTACAATGAGCAGTTCTTC
TRBD1,TRBJ1-1,TRBV29-1,-,CSVPQGIEAFF,TGCAGCGTTCCACAGGGGATTGAAGCTTTCTTT
-,TRBJ2-3,TRBV11-2,-,CASSLRGAWTDTQYF,TGTGCCAGCAGCTTAAGAGGCGCTTGGACAGATACGCAGTATTTT
TRBD2,TRBJ2-7,TRBV7-8,-,CASSLTTSGRTYEQYF,TGTGCCAGCAGCTTAACAACTAGCGGGAGGACCTACGAGCAGTACTTC
TRBD1,TRBJ1-1,TRBV30,-,CAWSWTGGTEAFF,TGTGCCTGGAGTTGGACAGGGGGCACGGAAGCTTTCTTT
-,TRBJ2-3,TRBV12-5,-,CASGLGTGGAGDTQYF,TGTGCTAGTGGTTTGGGAACAGGGGGGGCAGGCGATACGCAGTATTTT
TRBD1,TRBJ2-5,TRBV28,-,CASSFDSIKPGQGASGETQYF,TGTGCCAGCAGTTTTGATTCAATTAAACCGGGACAGGGGGCTTCGGGGGAGACCCAGTACTTC
-,TRBJ2-7,TRBV7-9,-,CASSLVLAADEQYF,TGTGCCAGCAGCTTAGTACTAGCAGCGGACGAGCAGTACTTC
TRBD1,TRBJ1-2,TRBV9,-,CASSARTGTGYGYTF,TGTGCCAGCAGCGCTCGGACCGGGACAGGGTATGGCTACACCTTC
-,TRBJ2-7,TRBV11-2,-,CASSLAGSRGDPYEQYF,TGTGCCAGCAGCTTAGCTGGCTCTCGCGGGGACCCTTACGAGCAGTACTTC
-,TRBJ1-2,TRBV5-6,-,CASSMSGLSGYGYTF,TGTGCCAGCAGCATGTCGGGACTCTCAGGCTATGGCTACACCTTC
TRBD1,TRBJ2-3,TRBV13,few,CASSPTGSRGPTDTQYF,TGTGCCAGCAGCCCGACCGGCAGCAGGGGGCCCACAGATACGCAGTATTTT
TRBD2,TRBJ2-5,TRBV6-5,-,CASSYLRGGETQYF,TGTGCCAGCAGTTACTTGCGGGGGGGAGAGACCCAGTACTTC
TRBD1,TRBJ2-7,TRBV4-3,-,CASSQDKGQWYEQYF,TGCGCCAGCAGCCAAGATAAGGGACAGTGGTACGAGCAGTACTTC
TRBD2,TRBJ2-3,TRBV7-8,-,CASSLGLAGVPRLDTQYF,TGTGCCAGCAGCTTAGGACTAGCGGGCGTTCCCAGGCTTGATACGCAGTATTTT